These 12 T cell receptor beta chains share one sample of origin, sequenced in a study of OX40 agonist ivuxolimab in advanced cancers. Repertoires were generated with immunoSEQ multiplex PCR, while TCRdb's copy carries only in-frame clones and drops some. This table holds 45,000 to 50,000 clones, 79% found once. The material sequenced was CD4+ or CD8+ T cells sorted from blood, taken in a trial of the OX40 agonist ivuxolimab. These receptors were taken from an adult with an advanced solid tumor such as melanoma, head and neck, liver or kidney cancer.

CDR3 protein: CASSQQGWGTEAFF. In DNA form, the CDR3 reads TGTGCCAGCAGTCAACAGGGGTGGGGCACTGAAGCTTTCTTT. The chain recombines TRBV6-5 with TRBJ1-1; 7 bases map to TRBD1. The trim removed 5 bases at V and 4 bases at J, leaving 7 bases unmatched. The germline V gene has CDR1 MNHEY and CDR2 SVGAGI. The CDR3 sequence is 14 residues long.

The J gene is TRBJ1-5, the V gene TRBV5-8; a possible D gene is TRBD1 (6 bases). Germline V gene lookup returns CDR1 SGHTS and CDR2 YDEGEE. The V end was cut by 4 bases, the J end by 7 bases, with 18 bases between. The CDR3 covers 15 residues. In DNA form, the CDR3 reads TGTGCCAGCAGCCCTAGGTGGGGGGCGGGACAGCCCCAGCATTTT. As protein: CASSPRWGAGQPQHF.

V gene TRBV21-1 combines with J gene TRBJ2-4; whether TRBD2, the table's D call, matches the DNA was not checked. TRBV21-1 is recorded as a pseudogene. The CDR3 spans 14 residues. In nucleotides, the CDR3 is TGTGCCAGCGTCCTAGCGGGGATCAAAAACATTCAGTACTTC. Its protein is CASVLAGIKNIQYF.

The chain is built from TRBV18 and TRBJ2-7; 8 bases fit TRBD1. There are 17 residues in the CDR3. From germline, CDR1 is KGHSH and CDR2 LQKENI. V dropped 4 bases and J dropped 3; count of bases not matched to a gene: 14. The DNA for the CDR3 is TGTGCCAGCTCACGCTCATCCGGGACAGGAGGTAGCTACGAGCAGTACTTC. Translation gives CASSRSSGTGGSYEQYF.

This chain links TRBV7-2 with TRBJ2-2, with D perhaps matching TRBD2 (5 bases). Trimming shortened V by 4 bases and J by 4 bases, and 10 bases separated the two germline ends. This CDR3 has 14 amino acids. Germline CDR1 and CDR2: SGHTA and FQGNSA. The CDR3, as DNA: TGTGCCAGCAGCTCCACTAGGGTCACCGGGGAGCTGTTTTTT. It is translated as CASSSTRVTGELFF.

V is TRBV28 and J is TRBJ1-1; D gene unclear. The CDR3 sequence is 13 residues long. Germline CDR1 MDHEN, CDR2 SYDVKM. V dropped 6 bases and J dropped 11 bases, with 19 bases sitting between them. The DNA for the CDR3 is TGTGCCAGCAGAGTCGGACCACCGCCGGTGGCTTTCTTT. This gives the protein CASRVGPPPVAFF.

This clone has only a few counts. The CDR3: CASRPGQGSIQPQHF. The CDR3 DNA reads as TGTGCCAGCAGGCCGGGACAGGGGTCCATTCAGCCCCAGCATTTT. V is TRBV28 and J is TRBJ1-5; TRBD1 matches 10 bases. Per germline, CDR1 MDHEN and CDR2 SYDVKM. The CDR3 runs to 15 residues. V shed 6 bases and J 6 bases; nucleotides not matched to a gene: 8. Full variable domain (outside the CDR3, taken from reference TRBV28 and TRBJ1-5): DVKVTQSSRYLVKRTGEKVFLECVQDMDHENMFWYRQDPGLGLRLIYFSYDVKMKEKGDIPEGYSVSREKKERFSLILESASTNQTSMYLCASRPGQGSIQPQHFGDGTRLSIL.

The rearrangement links TRBV6-5 to TRBJ2-7; 9 bases are shared with TRBD2. CDR1 is MNHEY, CDR2 SVGAGI, per germline. This CDR3 is 13 amino acids long. The V gene end was trimmed by 9 bases and the J gene end by 2 bases; junction bases not matched to a gene: 5. The CDR3 here is CASMTSGTYEQYF. CDR3 DNA sequence: TGTGCCAGTATGACTAGCGGAACCTACGAGCAGTACTTC.

The chain combines TRBV15 with TRBJ1-5; the D is unclear. CDR1 is LNHNV, CDR2 YYDKDF, per germline (reference sequence). V was cut by 0 bases and J by 8 bases, with 11 bases left in between. The length of the CDR3 is 14 residues. The CDR3 spells CATSRDQGIEPQHF. CDR3 nucleotides: TGTGCCACCAGCAGAGATCAAGGTATTGAGCCCCAGCATTTT.

This chain connects TRBV19 to TRBJ2-7; D may be TRBD2 (5 bases). CDR3 size: 12 residues. V gave up 3 bases and J gave up 7 bases, with 10 bases separating them. Per the germline V gene, CDR1 is LNHDA and CDR2 is SQIVND (reference sequence). CDR3 in DNA: TGTGCCAGTAGTATTGTCTCGGGAGAGCAGTACTTC. Protein sequence: CASSIVSGEQYF.

In nucleotides, the CDR3 is TGTGCCATCGCCGGGACAGCATCCCAAGAGACCCAGTACTTC. Residues: CAIAGTASQETQYF. The chain employs TRBV10-3 and TRBJ2-5; 7 bases match TRBD1. The CDR3 has 14 amino acids. Germline V gene sequence: CDR1 ENHRY, CDR2 SYGVKD. J lost 1 base, V lost 8 bases, and 7 bases had no gene match.

The chain couples TRBV11-2 to TRBJ1-4, with D perhaps matching TRBD1 (5 bases). In germline, CDR1 is SGHAT, CDR2 FQNNGV. The CDR3 spans 15 residues. V dropped 4 bases and J dropped 8 bases, with 17 bases sitting between them. Here the CDR3 reads CASSYGSGKDEKLFF. CDR3 sequence (DNA): TGTGCCAGCAGCTATGGGTCAGGGAAGGACGAAAAACTGTTTTTT.